This T cell receptor (beta chain) emerged from a study of blood T cell repertoires in COVID-19. Across the study: Material from acute and convalescent COVID-19 was sourced from the United States, Italy and Spain. Sources were T cells, B-cell-depleted T cells, or PBMCs; the material itself was cDNA or gDNA.

The Seattle patients joined while their infection was active and were tracked longitudinally afterward. The CDR3 runs to 15 residues. Trimming took 10 bases from V and 7 from J; bases not matched to a gene: 17. Germline V gene lookup returns CDR1 LNHDA and CDR2 SQIVND (reference sequence). In the original analysis: Reference gene primer amplification gave estimated nucleated cell counts. Sequencing used immunoSEQ multiplex PCR; TCRdb keeps in-frame clones, though not all of them. The DNA was the basis for D and trimming; V, J and clone size are from that table. The repertoire holds about 240,000 clones, with about 86% as singletons. This clone was seen a single time.

Sample: peripheral blood. V usage is TRBV19 and J usage is TRBJ2-7; 9 nucleotides match TRBD1. This clonotype originated in a woman between 50 and 59 years old with COVID-19, enrolled during active disease. DNA of the CDR3: TGTGCCACTACGGCCGGGACAGGGTCTTCTTGGGAGCAGTACTTC. Translation: CATTAGTGSSWEQYF. Combining the CDR3 with reference TRBV19 and TRBJ2-7 gives the whole variable domain DGGITQSPKYLFRKEGQNVTLSCEQNLNHDAMYWYRQDPGQGLRLIYYSQIVNDFQKGDIAEGYSVSREKKESFPLTVTSAQKNPTAFYLCATTAGTGSSWEQYFGPGTRLTVT.